This T cell receptor (beta chain) is from a study of radiotherapy plus CTLA-4 blockade in lung cancer. Study summary: Roughly a sixth of enrolled patients responded objectively, and approximately 30% had disease control.

The V gene's germline CDR1 is SGHTA and CDR2 FQGNSA. This CDR3 is 14 amino acids long. V was shortened by 3 bases and J by 2 bases, with 7 bases between the two germline ends. General study findings and limits: Tumor-derived TCR clones expanded in blood after radiotherapy plus ipilimumab. Early shifts in blood T cell clones, with interferon-beta, reportedly predicted response best.

Measured with immunoSEQ multiplex PCR; TCRdb has only the in-frame clones, and not every one. Of tens of thousands of clones listed, about three quarters are singletons. Details on this clone: Its matching antigen is unknown.

Participants had chemo-refractory metastatic non-small-cell lung cancer and were treated with focal radiation plus ipilimumab CTLA-4 blockade. The sequence was collected from a human donor with non-small cell lung cancer whose response to radiotherapy plus ipilimumab could not be evaluated. The chain has TRBV7-2 and TRBJ2-2; D unclear. The sample in question was peripheral blood, obtained from a patient treated with radiotherapy plus ipilimumab. DNA of the CDR3: TGTGCCAGCAGCTTCCGTCGTAACACCGGGGAGCTGTTTTTT. Translated: CASSFRRNTGELFF.